The next 9 T cell receptor beta chains were all read from a single sample in a study of blood T cell repertoires in COVID-19. Produced via immunoSEQ multiplex PCR; TCRdb's table is partial and in-frame only. The sample consists of 300,000 to 400,000 clones, about nine tenths of them appearing once. Input material: PBMCs or T cells enriched from blood (not recorded which). The receptors come from a man in his sixties who had recovered from COVID-19.

This chain connects TRBV7-3 to TRBJ2-1; the D is unclear. CDR1 and CDR2 (germline): SGHTA, FQGTGA. This CDR3 region has 15 residues. V was pared by 1 base and J by 0 bases, with 7 bases between. CDR3 bases: TGTGCCAGCAGCTTAAGCCACGGCTCCTACAATGAGCAGTTCTTC. This gives the protein CASSLSHGSYNEQFF.

The chain is built from TRBV4-2 and TRBJ2-5; TRBD1 matches 8 bases. V trimming: 1 base; J trimming: 5 bases; junction bases outside the gene matches: 6. The germline CDR1 and CDR2 sequences are LGHNA and YNFKEQ. This CDR3 spans 15 amino acids. This chain's CDR3 is CASSQVDRVEETQYF. The CDR3 nucleotides read TGTGCCAGCAGCCAAGTGGACAGGGTGGAGGAGACCCAGTACTTC.

The chain has TRBV6-5 and TRBJ1-2, with D unclear. Deletions cut 7 bases from V and 5 bases from J, with 8 bases between. From germline, CDR1 is MNHEY and CDR2 SVGAGI. CDR3 length: 11 amino acids. CDR3 DNA: TGTGCCAGCAAGTCTAGTTATGGCTACACCTTC. This encodes CASKSSYGYTF.

In the case of this clone: Other nucleotide sequences from this sample produce the same CDR3. V gene TRBV28 combines with J gene TRBJ2-7; D ambiguous. This CDR3 comprises 11 residues. The germline V gene has CDR1 MDHEN and CDR2 SYDVKM. With 6 bases removed from V and 4 bases from J, the gap between germline ends came to 7 bases. The CDR3 nucleotides are TGTGCCAGCAGCCTACTTTACGAGCAGTACTTC. Its translation: CASSLLYEQYF.

The V and J genes are TRBV15 and TRBJ2-2; 9 nucleotides agree with TRBD1. Germline lookup yields CDR1 LNHNV and CDR2 YYDKDF (reference sequence). V dropped 5 bases and J dropped 6; count of bases not matched to a gene: 13. The CDR3 runs 17 residues. This CDR3 reads CATSGIRDRVISGELFF. The CDR3 DNA reads TGTGCCACCAGCGGTATCCGGGACAGGGTTATTTCCGGGGAGCTGTTTTTT.

This chain links TRBV6-1 with TRBJ1-2, with TRBD1 as a possible D gene (6 bases). V was pared by 1 base and J by 8 bases, with 11 bases between. This CDR3 spans 13 amino acids. CDR1 is MNHNS, CDR2 SASEGT, per germline. CDR3 sequence: CASSEVRGGGYTF. The CDR3 DNA reads as TGTGCCAGCAGTGAAGTTAGGGGGGGCGGCTACACCTTC.

The V and J genes are TRBV5-4 and TRBJ1-2; D not resolved. The CDR3 loop spans 15 amino acids. V was pared by 2 bases and J by 5 bases, with 16 bases between. Germline V gene lookup returns CDR1 SGHNT and CDR2 YYREEE (reference sequence). CDR3 nucleotides: TGTGCCAGCAGCTTTCTGGAGGCAGGACTTTATGGCTACACCTTC. Its translation: CASSFLEAGLYGYTF.

V gene TRBV4-3 combines with J gene TRBJ2-1, with 9 bases matching TRBD2. V shed 2 bases and J 6 bases; nucleotides not matched to a gene: 11. This CDR3 has 17 amino acids. CDR1 LGHNA and CDR2 YSLEER come from the germline V gene. The CDR3 DNA sequence: TGCGCCAGCAGCCAATCGAAAGGGCTAGCGGGGACCAATGAGCAGTTCTTC. It codes for CASSQSKGLAGTNEQFF.

The V and J genes are TRBV7-8 and TRBJ2-1; 13 bases map to TRBD2. CDR3 length equals 19 residues. The V and J ends lost 4 bases and 0 bases, in that order; junction bases with no gene match: 9. Germline V lookup: CDR1 SGHVS, CDR2 FQNEAQ. The CDR3 loop reads CASSSTGTSGMASYNEQFF. The DNA of the CDR3 is TGTGCCAGCAGCTCAACCGGGACTAGCGGGATGGCCTCCTACAATGAGCAGTTCTTC.